The 14 T cell receptor beta chains in this list originate from one sample, sequenced in a study of CD8 T cells in ankylosing spondylitis. One entry per CDR3 protein, called by TCRdb with MiXCR from the 5' RACE reads. The table includes under 200,000 distinct CDR3 sequences, roughly 10% detected once. Sequencing was performed on blood, either unsorted or a sorted T cell fraction (not recorded which). Every receptor here comes from a male donor with ankylosing spondylitis or in good health (not recorded which).

This chain's CDR3 is CASSLRQGRDRPNQPQHF. Written as DNA, the CDR3 is TGTGCCAGCAGCTTAAGGCAGGGACGGGACCGACCCAATCAGCCCCAGCATTTT. The genes are TRBV7-8 and TRBJ1-5; D might be TRBD1 (5 bases). This CDR3 is built from 18 residues. Per the germline V gene, CDR1 is SGHVS and CDR2 is FQNEAQ. The V end lost 2 bases, the J end lost 3 bases, and 20 bases lay between the germline ends.

This clonotype was found many times. V and J are TRBV6-1 and TRBJ2-7; TRBD2 matches 7 bases. The J segment lost 5 bases and the V segment lost 3 bases, leaving 16 bases of the junction unmatched. The CDR3 runs to 17 residues. In germline, CDR1 is MNHNS, CDR2 SASEGT. In nucleotides, the CDR3 is TGTGCCAGCAGTGAGGCCAGGGAGGGCAGATTAAACGACGAGCAGTACTTC. Translated: CASSEAREGRLNDEQYF.

In its sample, this clonotype was seen a few times. V is TRBV2 and J is TRBJ2-5; 10 nucleotides line up with TRBD2. The CDR3 length is 14 residues. J was trimmed by 4 bases and V by 8 bases; bases with no gene match: 7. CDR1 is SNHLY, CDR2 FYNNEI, per germline. The CDR3 is CASGLAGVGETQYF. CDR3 DNA sequence: TGTGCCAGCGGGCTAGCGGGAGTTGGAGAGACCCAGTACTTC.

The genes are TRBV19 and TRBJ1-1; possible D gene TRBD1, 5 bases. The CDR3 runs to 15 residues. Germline CDR1 reads LNHDA; CDR2 reads SQIVND (reference sequence). Trimming shortened V by 5 bases and J by 2 bases, and 15 bases separated the two germline ends. The CDR3 DNA reads TGTGCCAGTAGTCGACCTCCGGGACCTAACACTGAAGCTTTCTTT. Its protein product is CASSRPPGPNTEAFF.

V usage is TRBV15 and J usage is TRBJ2-3; D gene unclear. The CDR3 sequence is 11 residues long. Per germline, CDR1 LNHNV and CDR2 YYDKDF (reference sequence). V dropped 3 bases and J dropped 2 bases, with 0 bases sitting between them. The CDR3 bases are TGTGCCACCAGCAGCACAGATACGCAGTATTTT. Amino acid sequence: CATSSTDTQYF. Full variable domain (outside the CDR3, taken from reference TRBV15 and TRBJ2-3): DAMVIQNPRYQVTQFGKPVTLSCSQTLNHNVMYWYQQKSSQAPKLLFHYYDKDFNNEADTPDNFQSRRPNTSFCFLDIRSPGLGDTAMYLCATSSTDTQYFGPGTRLTVL.

The gene calls are TRBV10-1 and TRBJ1-2; D gene uncertain. Germline CDR1 and CDR2: WNHNN and SYGVQD (reference sequence). Trimming took 2 bases from V and 4 from J, leaving 5 bases between them. The CDR3 sequence is 12 residues long. This CDR3 reads CASSEGSYGYTF. The DNA for the CDR3 is TGCGCCAGCAGTGAGGGCAGCTATGGCTACACCTTC.

The sample holds many counts of this clonotype. The CDR3 is CASSRSNNEKLFF. The CDR3 DNA follows: TGCGCCAGCAGTAGGAGTAATAATGAAAAACTGTTTTTT. The chain is built from TRBV5-1 and TRBJ1-4; no clear D. The CDR3 contains 13 residues. The V and J ends lost 5 bases and 4 bases respectively, with 9 bases between them. Germline CDR1 and CDR2: SGHRS and YFSETQ.

This clonotype has more than one count but fewer than ten. The gene calls are TRBV11-2 and TRBJ2-7; 7 nucleotides match TRBD1. J was trimmed by 3 bases and V by 2 bases; bases with no gene match: 7. CDR3 length: 15 residues. Germline V CDR1 and CDR2: SGHAT, FQNNGV. The chain's CDR3 is CASSLSTDRVYEQYF. Written as DNA, the CDR3 is TGTGCCAGCAGCTTATCCACCGACAGGGTCTACGAGCAGTACTTC.

The rearrangement links TRBV7-9 to TRBJ2-7; D gene unclear. V shed 1 base and J shed 0 bases, with 10 bases lying between them. This CDR3 has 15 residues. CDR1 and CDR2 (germline): SEHNR, FQNEAQ (reference sequence). The CDR3 sequence: CASSLGSATSYEQYF. Written as DNA, the CDR3 is TGTGCCAGCAGCTTAGGTTCAGCTACCTCCTACGAGCAGTACTTC.

This clonotype was found many times. The chain recombines TRBV7-6 with TRBJ2-1; 7 nucleotides line up with TRBD1. V trimming: 4 bases; J trimming: 3 bases; junction bases outside the gene matches: 6. This CDR3 has 15 residues. CDR1 and CDR2 (germline): SGHVS, FNYEAQ. For the CDR3, the DNA is TGTGCCAGCAGCTCCGGGACAGACTACTACAATGAGCAGTTCTTC. This codes for CASSSGTDYYNEQFF.

V and J are TRBV29-1 and TRBJ2-2; D is ambiguous. V was shortened by 4 bases and J by 4 bases, with 13 bases between the two germline ends. Germline CDR1 and CDR2: SQVTM and ANQGSEA. This CDR3 has 14 residues. The CDR3 region has the DNA TGCAGCGTTGGAAGCTATTATGGCACCGGGGAGCTGTTTTTT. Residues: CSVGSYYGTGELFF.

The table lists this clonotype with many counts. The chain joins TRBV20-1 to TRBJ2-3; a possible D gene is TRBD2 (6 bases). Germline values: CDR1 DFQATT, CDR2 SNEGSKA (reference sequence). The CDR3 loop spans 15 amino acids. The V and J ends lost 0 bases and 1 base respectively, with 11 bases between them. CDR3 in DNA: TGCAGTGCTAGAGATACCGGGAGAGGCACAGATACGCAGTATTTT. Its translation is CSARDTGRGTDTQYF.

Ten or more counts support this clonotype. This chain connects TRBV12-3 or TRBV12-4 to TRBJ1-1; weak D call: TRBD1 (5 bases). V shed 2 bases and J shed 0 bases, with 16 bases lying between them. This CDR3 is built from 17 residues. In DNA, the CDR3 is TGTGCCAGCAGTTTAAGGGGCCAGACCTATATGAACACTGAAGCTTTCTTT. Its protein product is CASSLRGQTYMNTEAFF.

This clonotype was picked up many times. This rearrangement joins TRBV9 to TRBJ1-2; 8 bases align to TRBD1. V was clipped by 3 bases and J by 4 bases; unmatched bases: 11. The length of the CDR3 is 16 residues. Germline CDR1 and CDR2: SGDLS and YYNGEE. The chain's CDR3 is CASSALSRGRTYGYTF. As DNA, the CDR3 is TGTGCCAGCAGCGCCTTATCCAGGGGGCGCACCTATGGCTACACCTTC. The whole variable domain, filled in from reference TRBV9 and TRBJ1-2, reads DSGVTQTPKHLITATGQRVTLRCSPRSGDLSVYWYQQSLDQGLQFLIQYYNGEERAKGNILERFSAQQFPDLHSELNLSSLELGDSALYFCASSALSRGRTYGYTFGSGTRLTVV.